This is a list of T cell receptor beta chains from one sample in a study of response to subunit inactivated influenza vaccine. TCRdb processed the RT-PCR reads anew with MiXCR; each CDR3 protein has one entry. Of roughly 760,000 distinct CDR3 sequences in the sample, 21% are singletons; the top ten hold around 9.6%. Sequenced material: PBMCs from blood, taken more than 4 days after vaccination. These receptors were obtained from a man aged 50 or older who received an inactivated influenza vaccine. CDR3s include the opening cysteine and the closing phenylalanine or tryptophan. D genes are given only for firm matches. The size field is filled for only some rows; it gives once, few, many or a size class.

CDR3 DNA	CDR3 protein	J gene	clone size	D gene	V gene
TGCAGCGCCCTGGGGGGGTTTGGGCAGCCCCAGCATTTT	CSALGGFGQPQHF	TRBJ1-5	.	.	TRBV29-1
TGCGCCAGCAGCTTGTCGGATAACTATGGCTACACCTTC	CASSLSDNYGYTF	TRBJ1-2	few	.	TRBV5-1
TGTGCCAGCAGCTTAGTTCAGGGGAGGAATTCACCCCTCCACTTT	CASSLVQGRNSPLHF	TRBJ1-6	few	.	TRBV7-2
TGTGCCAGCACTCAGATAGGACAGGGCTCGTTCTTC	CASTQIGQGSFF	TRBJ2-1	.	TRBD1	TRBV2
TGCGCCAGCAGCGCGATCCCAGGGGGCGAGATAGAGACCCAGTACTTC	CASSAIPGGEIETQYF	TRBJ2-5	once	TRBD1	TRBV5-1
TGTGCCAGCAGCAAAAGAAGGGGGGATGGGGCCAACGTCCTGACTTTC	CASSKRRGDGANVLTF	TRBJ2-6	.	.	TRBV6-1
TGCAGTGCTAGAGGGAGCTCTGGCTACAATGAGCAGTTCTTC	CSARGSSGYNEQFF	TRBJ2-1	.	.	TRBV20-1
TGCAGTGCCAGGTCCCGGGCTGGGGCCAACGTCCTGACTTTC	CSARSRAGANVLTF	TRBJ2-6	.	.	TRBV20-1
TGTGCCAGCTCCCCCTCTAATAGGCCCGACACTGAAGCTTTCTTT	CASSPSNRPDTEAFF	TRBJ1-1	.	.	TRBV18
TGTGCCAGCAGTTTAGCACACGAAGCTTTCTTT	CASSLAHEAFF	TRBJ1-1	.	.	TRBV12-3/TRBV12-4
TGCGCCAGCAGCTTGGCCGGGATGAAACAAGAGACCCAGTACTTC	CASSLAGMKQETQYF	TRBJ2-5	.	.	TRBV5-1
TGTGCCAGCAGCTTACTTCCCCTGGTAGCGGGTTTGAATGAGCAGTTCTTC	CASSLLPLVAGLNEQFF	TRBJ2-1	few	TRBD2	TRBV7-9
TGCAGTGCTAGCCGGGTGGACAGGGGTTCCTACGAGCAGAACTTC	CSASRVDRGSYEQNF	TRBJ2-7	.	TRBD1	TRBV20-1
TGTGCCAGCAGCTTAGGGACGGCACGCACCCACGATACGCAGTATTTT	CASSLGTARTHDTQYF	TRBJ2-3	.	.	TRBV7-6
TGTGCCAGCAGCCAATACAGGGAGGGCTACACCTTC	CASSQYREGYTF	TRBJ1-2	.	.	TRBV3-1
TGTGCCAGCCCTCCCGGGACTAGCGGGAATTACAATGAGCAGTTCTTC	CASPPGTSGNYNEQFF	TRBJ2-1	.	TRBD2	TRBV28
TGTGCCAGCAGCCAGGGAGGACAGCATTACAATGAGCAGTTCTTC	CASSQGGQHYNEQFF	TRBJ2-1	.	.	TRBV7-2
TGTGCCATCAGAAACGGGACAGGGGGAGCTTTGCGAGAGACCCAGTACTTC	CAIRNGTGGALRETQYF	TRBJ2-5	.	TRBD1	TRBV10-3
TGTGCCATCAGTGAGTCCCAGGCGTCCACAGATACGCAGTATTTT	CAISESQASTDTQYF	TRBJ2-3	.	.	TRBV10-3
TGTGCCAGCAGTTATGGGCCCCGAGAAAAACTGTTTTTT	CASSYGPREKLFF	TRBJ1-4	few	.	TRBV6-5
TGCGCCAGCAGCATGAGGACAGGGGCCGGGGAGCTGTTTTTT	CASSMRTGAGELFF	TRBJ2-2	few	TRBD1	TRBV5-1
TGCAGTGCTAGAGGACCTAGGCAGGGGGCGGGCACTGAAGCTTTCTTT	CSARGPRQGAGTEAFF	TRBJ1-1	.	TRBD1	TRBV20-1
TGTGCCAGCAGCCAGGCTGCCAGGGGACATGAAAAACTGTTTTTT	CASSQAARGHEKLFF	TRBJ1-4	.	.	TRBV4-2
TGTGCCAGCAGTTTAGCTTTTGGGGTCAATGAGCAGTTCTTC	CASSLAFGVNEQFF	TRBJ2-1	.	.	TRBV7-2
TGTGCCACCAGCAGAACGGGACTAGCGGGGGAGACCCAGTACTTC	CATSRTGLAGETQYF	TRBJ2-5	.	TRBD2	TRBV15
TGCAGCGTTGAAACAGGGGGCAGTGAGCAGTTCTTC	CSVETGGSEQFF	TRBJ2-1	few	TRBD1	TRBV29-1
TGTGCCAGCAGAAAGCTACAGGACCAGGGCACTGAAGCTTTCTTT	CASRKLQDQGTEAFF	TRBJ1-1	many	.	TRBV14
TGTGCCAGCAGCTTAGGCTCAGCTAGCACAGATACGCAGTATTTT	CASSLGSASTDTQYF	TRBJ2-3	.	.	TRBV7-9
TGTGCCAGCAGCCAAGAGCGGGGAAGGGGCACAGATACGCAGTATTTT	CASSQERGRGTDTQYF	TRBJ2-3	.	.	TRBV3-1
TGCAGCGTTGAAGGGGCGGAGGTGACGGAGACCCAGTACTTC	CSVEGAEVTETQYF	TRBJ2-5	.	.	TRBV29-1
TGTGCCAGCAGTTTATCCCCGACTATCACACCCCTCCACTTT	CASSLSPTITPLHF	TRBJ1-6	few	.	TRBV27
TGTGCCAGCTCACCCCGGGACAGGAGGCCCGATTTAGCCAAAAACATTCAGTACTTC	CASSPRDRRPDLAKNIQYF	TRBJ2-4	many	TRBD1	TRBV18
TGTGCCATCAGTGAGCCTCAAGGCCTCACAGATACGCAGTATTTT	CAISEPQGLTDTQYF	TRBJ2-3	many	.	TRBV10-3
TGCGCCAGCAGCCGCGGTACCCCCGGGTCTGAAGCTTTCTTT	CASSRGTPGSEAFF	TRBJ1-1	many	.	TRBV4-1
TGTGCCAGCAGTTTTCTTGGCGTGACGGGGAGAAGCACAGATACGCAGTATTTT	CASSFLGVTGRSTDTQYF	TRBJ2-3	.	.	TRBV28
TGTGCCAGCAGTTTTTACCCGAGCTCCTACGAGCAGTACTTC	CASSFYPSSYEQYF	TRBJ2-7	.	.	TRBV6-2/TRBV6-3
TGTGCCAGCAGTTTAGGACAGGGGGGGCGAGAGACCCAGTACTTC	CASSLGQGGRETQYF	TRBJ2-5	few	TRBD1	TRBV12-3/TRBV12-4
TGTGCCAGCAGTCCCTTTACCGGGGCACCGGGGGGTGAGCAGTTCTTC	CASSPFTGAPGGEQFF	TRBJ2-1	few	TRBD2	TRBV28
TGTGCCAGCAGCCCTCTGACTAGCGGGAGGTTAAGCTCTGGGGCCAACGTCCTGACTTTC	CASSPLTSGRLSSGANVLTF	TRBJ2-6	few	TRBD2	TRBV11-1
TGTGCCAGCAGCCTCGGGGGAGGGAGGTGGTTGAGCACTGAAGCTTTCTTT	CASSLGGGRWLSTEAFF	TRBJ1-1	many	.	TRBV6-1
TGCAGTGCTAGATATTGGAGGCCAGGGGAAAACTATGGCTACACCTTC	CSARYWRPGENYGYTF	TRBJ1-2	few	.	TRBV20-1
TGCGCCAGCAGCTTGGGAGGACTCCGGGATGACACAGATACGCAGTATTTT	CASSLGGLRDDTDTQYF	TRBJ2-3	few	.	TRBV5-1
TGCGCCAGCAGCTTGACACAGGGGGCGACTGGGGCCAACGTCCTGACTTTC	CASSLTQGATGANVLTF	TRBJ2-6	.	TRBD1	TRBV5-1
TGTGCCAGCAGTGTCAACCTAGCGGGGCCTACCAGCTCCTACAATGAGCAGTTCTTC	CASSVNLAGPTSSYNEQFF	TRBJ2-1	few	TRBD2	TRBV28
TGTGCCAGCAGCCTCCGGGGGACTAGCGACACAGATACGCAGTATTTT	CASSLRGTSDTDTQYF	TRBJ2-3	.	TRBD2	TRBV4-2
TGTGCCAGCAGCGGACCGGGACAGGGTGACTATGGCTACACCTTC	CASSGPGQGDYGYTF	TRBJ1-2	.	TRBD1	TRBV5-5
TGCAGTGCTAGGAAAACCGGGACAGGGGGGAACACCGGGGAGCTGTTTTTT	CSARKTGTGGNTGELFF	TRBJ2-2	few	TRBD1	TRBV20-1
TGTGCCAGCAGCTTCGGGACTAGTTTGAATGAGCAGTTCTTC	CASSFGTSLNEQFF	TRBJ2-1	many	TRBD2	TRBV13
TGCAGTGCTCCAGATACGCAGTATTTT	CSAPDTQYF	TRBJ2-3	.	.	TRBV20-1
TGTGCCAGCAACCGGGCAGGGTTAATTCCCATGAACACTGAAGCTTTCTTT	CASNRAGLIPMNTEAFF	TRBJ1-1	.	.	TRBV6-2/TRBV6-3
TGTGCCTGGAGTCCGGGACCAGCGTGGCCCCCTCGCAATGAGCAGTTCTTC	CAWSPGPAWPPRNEQFF	TRBJ2-1	.	.	TRBV30
TGCGCCAGCAGCTTGGAGGCAGCGAACACCGGGGAGCTGTTTTTT	CASSLEAANTGELFF	TRBJ2-2	many	.	TRBV5-1
TGTGCCAGCAGTTTATCGGGGGCCGGGGACAGCACTGGTGGTGAGTTCTTC	CASSLSGAGDSTGGEFF	TRBJ2-1	few	TRBD1	TRBV27